This T cell receptor beta chain was sequenced in a study of T cells after yellow fever vaccination (dated by TCRdb to between 2018 and 2021). Context from the whole study: The SMART-Seq v4 Ultra Low Input RNA kit was used to prepare libraries from fractions with low cell numbers. Two healthy male donors, one aged 18 to 30 and one aged 30 to 39 years, were included in the cohort. To track T-cell clones before and after primary and booster YFV17D yellow fever vaccination, bulk TCR alpha and beta repertoires were sequenced longitudinally. Blood samples were taken at several timepoints before and after primary and secondary immunization, and bulk PBMC replicates and cell subsets were isolated. Broad study findings and their caveats: A small fraction of clonotypes showed up in both the CD4 and CD8 compartments, probably as a result of convergent recombination. Compared with the primary T-cell response, the secondary T-cell response was weaker but faster, peaking on day 5 rather than day 15. Computational filtering was required because FACS-sorted repertoires could contain abundant contaminating clonotypes from the bulk population. After the booster, most of the clones that had expanded following primary vaccination were detected again (approximately 96% of CD4 and more than 85% of CD8), which suggests that memory was broadly maintained. Only a couple of donors were included in the study, so the extent to which the findings can be generalized is limited.

In its sample, this clonotype was seen many times. The specificity of this receptor is unknown. No much larger clone is present one base from it, and per-base qualities are unavailable. Including cysteine and phenylalanine, the CDR3 has 15 amino acids. The sequence is cut down to CDR3 DNA, 45 bases in frame from base 1. The germline V gene provides CDR1 SGHVS and CDR2 FQNEAQ. V sheds 5 bases and J sheds 2 bases, leaving 10 bases between their ends. The label giving this sample's treatment or condition can be read as: live attenuated yellow fever vaccine strain. At every blood-draw timepoint, two biological replicates of bulk PBMCs were collected. A standard Ficoll-Paque protocol was used to isolate PBMCs from peripheral blood. TriZol was used to extract RNA from bulk PBMCs, from CD4 and CD8 fractions, and from dextramer-positive and dextramer-negative fractions. The reads were generated on an Illumina NovaSeq 6000. Synthesis of TCR cDNA relied on 5'RACE template switching, a step that introduced a universal primer site along with unique molecular identifiers. cDNA synthesis was primed from both the TCR alpha and TCR beta constant segments. Two PCR steps were used to amplify libraries, with sample barcodes and sequencing adapters being added in the second step. Sequencing of the libraries was done on either Illumina HiSeq 2500 (2x100 bp) or NovaSeq (2x150 bp). On the authors' methods: Demultiplexing of reads and collapsing into UMI consensus sequences were performed with MIGEC, and V(D)J alignment was carried out with MiXCR. Using edgeR on replicate PBMC samples, clonotypes were called vaccine-responding if FDR was below 0.01 and the log2 fold change was above 5 up to day 15. CD4 or CD8 identity was assigned to each bulk clonotype according to whether the clonotype was present at higher abundance in the sequenced CD4 repertoire or the sequenced CD8 repertoire. TCRdb ran its own pipeline on the public reads, namely fastp trimming at Q25 and MiXCR clone calling, and kept in-frame beta chains. Each record represents a unique CDR3 protein, reported with the most common genes and DNA among its rows. The authors' filters were not applied to this entry. Across this sample there are hundreds of thousands of distinct CDR3 sequences, with about 3.5% seen only once. The top ten constitute 23% of the sample.

This receptor was taken from a man aged 18 to 30 who received the YFV17D yellow fever vaccine. Sequenced material: PBMCs, taken on the day of the yellow fever booster vaccination. The chain couples TRBV7-8 to TRBJ2-6; perhaps TRBD1 is the D gene, with 5 bases matching. The sequenced DNA is TGTGCCAGCAGCGTAGGGGCCCCTGGGGCCAACGTCCTGACTTTC. Translated, this gives CASSVGAPGANVLTF.